The 25 T cell receptor beta chains listed next were all sequenced from one sample in a study of blood T cell repertoires in COVID-19 (dated by TCRdb to 2019 to 2021). The method was the immunoSEQ multiplex PCR assay. As stored in TCRdb, this immuneACCESS dataset retains in-frame rearrangements with V and J assigned. A fraction of the clones does not appear; measured against another copy, unresolved V genes explain less than half of the discrepancy, and the remainder lacks a known reason. The sample profile shows 200,000 to 250,000 clones; roughly 80% of them were found once. Clones ranked in the top ten supply roughly 2.4% of the sample. Sequencing used peripheral blood. Receptors were obtained from an older woman with acute or convalescent COVID-19.

The chain couples TRBV3-1 (or the pseudogene TRBV3-2) to TRBJ1-2, with TRBD1 matching 10 bases. The CDR3 is 15 residues long. Unmatched junction bases numbered 8, after V lost 3 bases and J lost 7 bases. Germline V gene sequence: CDR1 LGHDT, CDR2 YNNKEL (reference sequence). CDR3 residues: CASSQGDRGQGGYTF. The CDR3 DNA reads as TGTGCCAGCAGCCAGGGGGACAGGGGTCAGGGTGGCTACACCTTC.

The chain links TRBV5-1 to TRBJ1-2, with D perhaps matching TRBD1 (5 bases). V shed 6 bases and J shed 4 bases, with 13 bases lying between them. Germline V lookup: CDR1 SGHRS, CDR2 YFSETQ. This CDR3 region has 13 residues. CDR3 DNA sequence: TGCGCCAGCACCTCAGGGTTAGGCTATGGCTACACCTTC. The encoded protein is CASTSGLGYGYTF.

V gene TRBV5-1 combines with J gene TRBJ2-5; D is ambiguous. CDR3 size: 13 residues. The V gene lost 2 bases and the J gene lost 1 base, with 6 bases spanning the gap. In germline, CDR1 is SGHRS, CDR2 YFSETQ. The CDR3 is CASSFEVQETQYF. The DNA of the CDR3 is TGCGCCAGCAGCTTCGAGGTCCAAGAGACCCAGTACTTC.

This clone has only a few counts. This chain joins TRBV9 and TRBJ1-2; a possible D gene is TRBD1 (5 bases). Trimming took 3 bases from V and 5 from J, leaving 8 bases between them. The germline CDR1 and CDR2 sequences are SGDLS and YYNGEE. This CDR3 region has 12 residues. The CDR3 DNA is TGTGCCAGCAGCGGGGGACTTTATGGCTACACCTTC. Translation: CASSGGLYGYTF.

V is TRBV19 and J is TRBJ1-5; TRBD1 aligns across 11 bases. Per germline, CDR1 LNHDA and CDR2 SQIVND (reference sequence). The CDR3 sequence is 17 residues long. V was pared by 3 bases and J by 0 bases, with 4 bases of the junction left unmatched. CDR3 protein: CASSIRTGGGSNQPQHF. CDR3 DNA sequence: TGTGCCAGTAGTATCCGGACAGGGGGCGGTAGCAATCAGCCCCAGCATTTT.

V is TRBV7-2 and J is TRBJ1-6, with a weak D call TRBD1 (5 bases). The V gene's germline CDR1 is SGHTA and CDR2 FQGNSA. The CDR3 loop spans 12 amino acids. V dropped 5 bases and J dropped 9 bases, with 8 bases sitting between them. The CDR3 DNA is TGTGCCAGCAGCACCAGGGTTTCACCCCTCCACTTT. Translation gives CASSTRVSPLHF.

As for this clone: Other DNA sequences within the sample encode an identical CDR3. The chain recombines TRBV2 with TRBJ1-2; D may be TRBD1 (5 bases). Per germline, CDR1 SNHLY and CDR2 FYNNEI. V dropped 5 bases and J dropped 2 bases, with 12 bases sitting between them. This CDR3 is 14 amino acids long. In DNA, the CDR3 is TGTGCCAGCAGTAAGGACACGGCGAACTATGGCTACACCTTC. It encodes CASSKDTANYGYTF.

This clone was seen more than once but under ten times. The V gene is TRBV30, the J gene TRBJ2-2; 9 bases agree with TRBD1. V gave up 5 bases and J gave up 3 bases; unmatched junction bases: 4. The CDR3 has 14 residues. In germline, CDR1 is GTSNPN, CDR2 SVGIG (reference sequence). The CDR3 protein is CAWATGGHTGELFF. CDR3 DNA: TGTGCCTGGGCCACAGGGGGCCACACCGGGGAGCTGTTTTTT.

CDR3 in amino acids: CASSLFQGTNEKLFF. In DNA form, the CDR3 reads TGTGCCAGCAGTTTGTTCCAGGGGACTAATGAAAAACTGTTTTTT. The chain joins TRBV3-1 (or the pseudogene TRBV3-2) to TRBJ1-4; D is possibly TRBD1 (6 bases). The length of the CDR3 is 15 residues. CDR1 and CDR2 from the germline V gene are LGHDT and YNNKEL (reference sequence). V dropped 6 bases and J dropped 2 bases, with 13 bases sitting between them.

In its sample, this clone was seen a few times. The V call is TRBV9, the J call TRBJ2-7, with D possibly TRBD2 on 6 matching bases. Germline V gives CDR1 SGDLS, CDR2 YYNGEE. The CDR3 is 14 amino acids. Trimming left V 4 bases short and J 2 bases short, with 13 bases between. The CDR3 loop reads CASSPAGLAYEQYF. CDR3 nucleotide sequence: TGTGCCAGCAGCCCGGCGGGACTTGCCTACGAGCAGTACTTC. Combining the CDR3 with reference TRBV9 and TRBJ2-7 gives the whole variable domain DSGVTQTPKHLITATGQRVTLRCSPRSGDLSVYWYQQSLDQGLQFLIQYYNGEERAKGNILERFSAQQFPDLHSELNLSSLELGDSALYFCASSPAGLAYEQYFGPGTRLTVT.

This clone occurred once. This sequence joins TRBV27 and TRBJ1-1; no reliable D call. The CDR3 extends over 13 amino acids. V was clipped by 0 bases and J by 7 bases, with 9 bases between them. Per the germline V gene, CDR1 is MNHEY and CDR2 is SMNVEV (reference sequence). In DNA, the CDR3 is TGTGCCAGCAGTTTATCGATCCGGGGTGAAGCTTTCTTT. Translated: CASSLSIRGEAFF.

The J gene is TRBJ1-5, the V gene TRBV19, with D perhaps matching TRBD1 (6 bases). This CDR3 has 14 amino acids. CDR1 LNHDA and CDR2 SQIVND come from the germline V gene (reference sequence). Trimming shortened V by 6 bases and J by 3 bases, and 12 bases separated the two germline ends. The CDR3 sequence: CASSLTGNNQPQHF. The CDR3 nucleotides read TGTGCCAGTAGCTTGACAGGAAACAATCAGCCCCAGCATTTT.

The chain employs TRBV30 and TRBJ1-5; D is uncertain. Germline CDR1 is GTSNPN and CDR2 is SVGIG (reference sequence). This CDR3 spans 15 amino acids. V lost 1 base, J lost 9 bases, and 19 bases lay in between. The CDR3 loop is CAWSAQASLVVPQHF. Here the CDR3 DNA reads TGTGCCTGGAGTGCTCAGGCGTCCCTTGTAGTGCCCCAGCATTTT.

The chain recombines TRBV3-1 (or the pseudogene TRBV3-2) with TRBJ1-2, with D unclear. Trimming removed 1 base from V and 8 bases from J, with 11 bases in between. Germline-derived CDR1 and CDR2 are LGHDT and YNNKEL (reference sequence). The CDR3 totals 13 residues. CDR3 amino acids: CASSQGHGAGYTF. CDR3 DNA sequence: TGTGCCAGCAGCCAAGGCCACGGAGCAGGCTACACCTTC.

In this sample, this clone turned up a few times. The J gene is TRBJ2-5, the V gene TRBV7-2; perhaps TRBD2 as D (5 bases). Trimming cost V 5 bases and J 4 bases, with 11 bases left between them. Germline loops: CDR1 SGHTA, CDR2 FQGNSA. This CDR3 is 13 amino acids long. CDR3 nucleotide sequence: TGTGCCAGCAGCACACTAGGCGTAGAGACCCAGTACTTC. It specifies CASSTLGVETQYF. Drawing the rest from reference TRBV7-2 and TRBJ2-5, the complete variable domain is GAGVSQSPSNKVTEKGKDVELRCDPISGHTALYWYRQSLGQGLEFLIYFQGNSAPDKSGLPSDRFSAERTGGSVSTLTIQRTQQEDSAVYLCASSTLGVETQYFGPGTRLLVL.

The chain combines TRBV5-6 with TRBJ1-6; 7 nucleotides line up with TRBD1. The V and J ends lost 0 bases and 11 bases, in that order; junction bases with no gene match: 17. This CDR3 contains 18 residues. The germline V gene encodes CDR1 SGHDT and CDR2 YYEEEE. The CDR3 DNA sequence: TGTGCCAGCAGCTTGGGAAGGGGGCGCCGTTTCCTGGGTCCACCCCTCCACTTT. Residues: CASSLGRGRRFLGPPLHF.

The rearrangement uses TRBV5-1 and TRBJ2-7; D may be TRBD1 (5 bases). Germline V CDR1 and CDR2: SGHRS, YFSETQ. The CDR3 runs to 13 residues. Between the trimmed V and J ends, which lost 3 bases and 5 bases, there was a span of 12 bases. The CDR3 DNA reads TGCGCCAGCAGCTCTTCAGGGCGCGACGAGCAGTACTTC. Amino acids: CASSSSGRDEQYF.

This clone occurred once. This chain links TRBV5-1 with TRBJ1-1; D is unresolved. The CDR3 totals 14 residues. The ends were cut back, 0 bases at V and 8 bases at J, with 14 bases in the middle. The germline gives CDR1 SGHRS, CDR2 YFSETQ. CDR3 in DNA: TGCGCCAGCAGCTTGGAGGCTAGCAACCGAGAAGCTTTCTTT. Protein: CASSLEASNREAFF.

V gene TRBV14 combines with J gene TRBJ1-1, with D tentatively TRBD1 (6 bases). This CDR3 spans 12 amino acids. The V gene lost 1 base and the J gene lost 8 bases, with 8 bases spanning the gap. Germline V lookup: CDR1 SGHDN, CDR2 FVKESK. The DNA for the CDR3 is TGTGCCAGCAGCCAAGTAGGACAGGAAGCTTTCTTT. Translation: CASSQVGQEAFF. Filled out from reference TRBV14 and TRBJ1-1, the complete variable domain reads EAGVTQFPSHSVIEKGQTVTLRCDPISGHDNLYWYRRVMGKEIKFLLHFVKESKQDESGMPNNRFLAERTGGTYSTLKVQPAELEDSGVYFCASSQVGQEAFFGQGTRLTVV.

In this sample, this clone turned up once. CDR3 in DNA: TGTGCCAGCAGCCAGCTGGTTAGCGGGGGGGCAGGTACGCAGTATTTT. Translating it yields CASSQLVSGGAGTQYF. This chain connects TRBV9 to TRBJ2-3, with 11 bases matching TRBD2. CDR3 size: 16 residues. The ends lost 4 bases at V and 8 bases at J; junction bases unmatched: 12. CDR1 and CDR2 (germline): SGDLS, YYNGEE. Filled out from reference TRBV9 and TRBJ2-3, the complete variable domain reads DSGVTQTPKHLITATGQRVTLRCSPRSGDLSVYWYQQSLDQGLQFLIQYYNGEERAKGNILERFSAQQFPDLHSELNLSSLELGDSALYFCASSQLVSGGAGTQYFGPGTRLTVL.

V is TRBV18 and J is TRBJ1-3; 7 positions match TRBD1. Germline V gene sequence: CDR1 KGHSH, CDR2 LQKENI. The V segment lost 2 bases and the J segment 4 bases; nucleotides outside the gene matches: 14. CDR3 size: 18 residues. The chain's CDR3 is CASSPLGQSIGFGNTIYF. CDR3 sequence (DNA): TGTGCCAGCTCACCATTGGGACAGAGCATAGGCTTCGGAAACACCATATATTTT.

This chain uses TRBV6-6 with TRBJ2-5, with 7 bases lining up with TRBD2. CDR1 and CDR2 from the germline V gene are MNHNY and SVGAGI (reference sequence). The CDR3 covers 15 residues. V shed 0 bases and J 5 bases; nucleotides not matched to a gene: 6. The CDR3, as DNA: TGTGCCAGCAGTTACTCGATTTCGGGGGGTGAGACCCAGTACTTC. It translates to CASSYSISGGETQYF.

As regards this clone: Within the sample, other DNA sequences also encode this same CDR3. The chain combines TRBV3-1 (or the pseudogene TRBV3-2) with TRBJ1-3; D is undetermined. V was pared by 1 base and J by 0 bases, with 4 bases between. Germline loops: CDR1 LGHDT, CDR2 YNNKEL (reference sequence). CDR3 length equals 14 residues. The chain's CDR3 is CASSQVSSGNTIYF. DNA for the CDR3: TGTGCCAGCAGCCAAGTCAGCTCTGGAAACACCATATATTTT.

This clone was counted a single time. V gene TRBV6-5 combines with J gene TRBJ1-2; possible D gene TRBD1, 5 bases. Germline CDR1 MNHEY, CDR2 SVGAGI. V shed 6 bases and J shed 7 bases, with 21 bases lying between them. The CDR3 is 15 residues long. DNA for the CDR3: TGTGCCAGCAGATCCAGCGGGGCTTCTTTTGGTGGCTACACCTTC. As protein: CASRSSGASFGGYTF.

This clone has only one observation. The rearrangement joins TRBV11-1 to TRBJ1-1, with 7 nucleotides matching TRBD1. After removal of 5 bases from V and 0 bases from J, the junction contained 3 bases not matched to a gene. In germline, CDR1 is SGHAT, CDR2 FQDESV (reference sequence). The CDR3 extends over 14 amino acids. This chain's CDR3 is CASSPTGLNTEAFF. CDR3 sequence (DNA): TGTGCCAGCAGCCCGACAGGGCTGAACACTGAAGCTTTCTTT. The whole variable domain, filled in from reference TRBV11-1 and TRBJ1-1, reads EAEVAQSPRYKITEKSQAVAFWCDPISGHATLYWYRQILGQGPELLVQFQDESVVDDSQLPKDRFSAERLKGVDSTLKIQPAELGDSAMYLCASSPTGLNTEAFFGQGTRLTVV.